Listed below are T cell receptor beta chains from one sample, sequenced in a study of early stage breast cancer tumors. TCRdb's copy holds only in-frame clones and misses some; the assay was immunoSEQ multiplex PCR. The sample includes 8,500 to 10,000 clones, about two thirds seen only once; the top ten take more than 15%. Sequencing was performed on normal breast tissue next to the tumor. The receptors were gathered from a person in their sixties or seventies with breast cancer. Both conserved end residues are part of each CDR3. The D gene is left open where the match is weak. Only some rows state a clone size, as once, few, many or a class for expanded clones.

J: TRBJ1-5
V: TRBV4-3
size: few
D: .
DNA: TGCGCCAGCAGCCAAGATTCTACAGGGTTTAATCAGCCCCAGCATTTT
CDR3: CASSQDSTGFNQPQHF

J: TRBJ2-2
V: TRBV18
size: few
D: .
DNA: TGTGCCAGCTCACCTAACCCCGGACAGCTAAACACCGGGGAGCTGTTTTTT
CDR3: CASSPNPGQLNTGELFF

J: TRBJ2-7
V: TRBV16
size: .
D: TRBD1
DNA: TGTGCCAGCAGCCCGAGGACAGGGGGCCTCTACGAGCAGTACTTC
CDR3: CASSPRTGGLYEQYF

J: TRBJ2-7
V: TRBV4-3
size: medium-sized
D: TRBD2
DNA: TGCGCCAGCAGCCAGGGGACTAGCGGGACTAGCGAGCAGTACTTC
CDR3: CASSQGTSGTSEQYF

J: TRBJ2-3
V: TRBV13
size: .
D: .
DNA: TGTGCCAGCAGCTTCGCTGGGGAAGGGCAGGGATGGAATACGCAGTATTTT
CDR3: CASSFAGEGQGWNTQYF

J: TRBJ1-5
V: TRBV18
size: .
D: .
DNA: TGTGCCAGCTCACTACAGGATTATAGCAATCAGCCCCAGCATTTT
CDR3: CASSLQDYSNQPQHF

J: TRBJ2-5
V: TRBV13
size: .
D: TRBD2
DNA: TGTGCCAGCAGCCCCTATTCTCGTCGTCGCGGGAGGGCCATTGGGGAGACCCAGTACTTC
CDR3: CASSPYSRRRGRAIGETQYF

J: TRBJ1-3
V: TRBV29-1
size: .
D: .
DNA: TGCAGCGTTGTGGAGGGATCCGGAAACACCATATATTTT
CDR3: CSVVEGSGNTIYF

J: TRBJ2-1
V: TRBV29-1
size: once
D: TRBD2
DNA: TGCAGCTCGGGACTAGCGGGAGGAATTGAGCAGTTCTTC
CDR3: CSSGLAGGIEQFF

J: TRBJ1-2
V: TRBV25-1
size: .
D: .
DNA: TGTGCCAGCAAATCGACTTTTGATGGCTACACCTTC
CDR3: CASKSTFDGYTF

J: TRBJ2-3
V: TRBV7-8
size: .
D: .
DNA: TGTGCCAGCAGCTCTGTGGCGGTGACAGATACGCAGTATTTT
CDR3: CASSSVAVTDTQYF

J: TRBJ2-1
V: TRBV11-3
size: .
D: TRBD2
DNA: TGTGCCAGCAGCTTAGATAGGGCGGGAGGTCTCTCCAATGAGCAGTTCTTC
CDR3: CASSLDRAGGLSNEQFF

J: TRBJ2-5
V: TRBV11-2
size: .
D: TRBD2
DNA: TGTGCCAGCAGCTTCAACCTAGCGGGAGCGGGGGAGACCCAGTACTTC
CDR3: CASSFNLAGAGETQYF

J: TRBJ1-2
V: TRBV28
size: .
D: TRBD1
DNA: TGTGCCAGCAGTTCGGACAGGGGATATGGCTACACCTTC
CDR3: CASSSDRGYGYTF

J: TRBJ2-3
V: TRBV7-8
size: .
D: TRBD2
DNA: TGTGCCAGCAGCTTAGGCCCGGCGGGGGGCCGTTGGGATACGCAGTATTTT
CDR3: CASSLGPAGGRWDTQYF

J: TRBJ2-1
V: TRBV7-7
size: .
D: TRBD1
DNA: TGTGCCAGCAGCTCTGAGGACAGGGAGTACAATGAGCAGTTCTTC
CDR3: CASSSEDREYNEQFF

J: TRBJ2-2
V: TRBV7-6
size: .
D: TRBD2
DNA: TGTGCCAGCAGCCTAAGTACTAGCGGGCCTTCCCACCCTAACACCGGGGAGCTGTTTTTT
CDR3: CASSLSTSGPSHPNTGELFF

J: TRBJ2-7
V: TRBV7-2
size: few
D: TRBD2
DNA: TGTGCCAGCAGCTTAGGTCTAGCGGGAGAACCGTACTTC
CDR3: CASSLGLAGEPYF

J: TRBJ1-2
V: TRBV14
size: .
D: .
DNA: TGTGCCAGCAGCCAGGGGACACCACCCTATGGCTACACCTTC
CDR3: CASSQGTPPYGYTF

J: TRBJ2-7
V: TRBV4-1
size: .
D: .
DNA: TGCGCCAGCAGCCAAGATGGGGCGGGAACCCCATACGAGCAGTACTTC
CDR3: CASSQDGAGTPYEQYF

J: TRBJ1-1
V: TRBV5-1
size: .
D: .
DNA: TGCGCCAGCAGCTTGACGGTGGCGGAGAACACTGAAGCTTTCTTT
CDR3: CASSLTVAENTEAFF

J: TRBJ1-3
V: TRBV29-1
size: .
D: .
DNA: TGCAGCGTTGGATTCTCGGGACAAATCCACTCTGGAAACACCATATATTTT
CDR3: CSVGFSGQIHSGNTIYF

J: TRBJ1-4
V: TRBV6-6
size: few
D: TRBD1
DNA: TGTGCCAGCAGAGACCTGGGACAGGGAAATGAAAAACTGTTTTTT
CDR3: CASRDLGQGNEKLFF

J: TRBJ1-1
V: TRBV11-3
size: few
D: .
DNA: TGTGCCAGCAGCTCCGGGGTTAACACTGAAGCTTTCTTT
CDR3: CASSSGVNTEAFF

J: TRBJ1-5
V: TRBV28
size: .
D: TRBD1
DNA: TGTGCCAGCAGTCTCCCGACAGGGGGTCAGCCCCAGCATTTT
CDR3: CASSLPTGGQPQHF

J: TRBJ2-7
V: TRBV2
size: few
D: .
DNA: TGTGCCAGCAAGTGGGACATAGCCTACGAGCAGTACTTC
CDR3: CASKWDIAYEQYF

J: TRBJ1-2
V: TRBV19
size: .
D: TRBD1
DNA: TGTGCCAGTAGTACTCTACGACAGGGGGCGAGAGGCTACACCTTC
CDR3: CASSTLRQGARGYTF

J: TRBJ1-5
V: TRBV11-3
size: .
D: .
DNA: TGTGCCAGCAGCTTAGCTAGGGGGGGGGCGGATCAGCCCCAGCATTTT
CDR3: CASSLARGGADQPQHF

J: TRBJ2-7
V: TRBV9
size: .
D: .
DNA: TGTGCCAGCAGCGTCTCTCCACAGAGAATGGGTTCCTACGAGCAGTACTTC
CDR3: CASSVSPQRMGSYEQYF